The TCR beta chain under discussion was sequenced for a study of cytomegalovirus exposure and HLA in healthy donors. The study's findings and limits: It was reportedly the case that the classifier diagnosed cytomegalovirus status with high specificity and sensitivity.

The germline V and J ends were trimmed by 0 bases and 10 bases, with 9 bases remaining between them. The V gene's germline CDR1 is SGHDN and CDR2 FVKESK. The CDR3 covers 12 residues. The PCR used 60 Vbeta and 13 Jbeta primers. This table comes from immunoSEQ multiplex PCR, and its TCRdb copy is limited to in-frame clones, with some not included. Of 150,000 to 200,000 clones listed, about four fifths are singletons. A note on this clone: Its specificity is unknown.

Sequencing input: PBMCs. The source is a man younger than 30 in good health and CMV-seronegative. The chain is built from TRBV14 and TRBJ1-2, with D hard to call. CDR3 DNA: TGTGCCAGCAGCCAAGAGGTCGGGGTCTACACCTTC. Amino acids: CASSQEVGVYTF.